This TCR beta chain stems from a study of control samples from healthy donors and cancer patients (dated by TCRdb to 2018 to 2020). Libraries were built with the immunoSEQ multiplex PCR assay. Not all clones reach the TCRdb copy of this immuneACCESS table, which keeps in-frame sequences only. Checked studies attribute under half of the gap to unresolved V genes and leave the rest unexplained. The sample yields 120,000 to 150,000 clones; 70% to 90% were counted once. Jointly, the top ten make up roughly 8.4% of the sample. The CDR3, cysteine through phenylalanine, is 15 amino acids long. Of the read, only the CDR3 DNA is kept; its 45 bases are in frame from base 1. Reading the germline V gene gives CDR1 MDHEN and CDR2 SYDVKM. Trimming takes 5 bases from V and 5 bases from J, and the germline ends sit 13 bases apart. As to this clone: Its antigen is still unknown. No much larger clone is present one base from it, and per-base qualities are unavailable.

The sequence was collected from a woman younger than 45 in good health. The rearranged segments are TRBV28 and TRBJ1-6; no D segment can be confidently identified. Sequencing was carried out using blood. The nucleotide sequence is given as TGTGCCAGCAGTCCCCAAGGGATAAATAATTCACCCCTCCACTTT. This gives the protein CASSPQGINNSPLHF.